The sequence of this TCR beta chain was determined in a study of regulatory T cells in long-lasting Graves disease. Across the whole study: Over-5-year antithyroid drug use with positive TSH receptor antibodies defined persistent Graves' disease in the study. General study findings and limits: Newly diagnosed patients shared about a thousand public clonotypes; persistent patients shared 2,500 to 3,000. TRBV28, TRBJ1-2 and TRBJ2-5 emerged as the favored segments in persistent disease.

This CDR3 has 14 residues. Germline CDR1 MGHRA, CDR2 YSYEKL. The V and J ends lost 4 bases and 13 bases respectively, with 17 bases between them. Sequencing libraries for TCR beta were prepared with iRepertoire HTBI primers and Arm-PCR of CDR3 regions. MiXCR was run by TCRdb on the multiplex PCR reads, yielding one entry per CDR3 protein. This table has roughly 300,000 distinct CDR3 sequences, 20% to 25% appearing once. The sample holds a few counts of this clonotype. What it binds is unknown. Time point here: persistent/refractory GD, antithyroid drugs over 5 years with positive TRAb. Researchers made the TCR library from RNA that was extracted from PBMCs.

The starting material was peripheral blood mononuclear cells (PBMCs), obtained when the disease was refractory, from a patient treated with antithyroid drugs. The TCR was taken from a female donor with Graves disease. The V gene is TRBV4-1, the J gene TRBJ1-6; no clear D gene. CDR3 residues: CASSPQGSGSPLHF. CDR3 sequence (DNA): TGCGCCAGCAGCCCACAAGGTTCTGGGAGCCCCCTCCACTTT.